This TCR beta chain originates from a study of blood T cell repertoires in COVID-19. In the source study's methods: Reference gene primer amplification yielded estimated nucleated cell counts. The assay was immunoSEQ multiplex PCR, and TCRdb's table has in-frame clones only and misses some. V, J and clone size are taken as reported in that table, and D and trimming were inferred from the DNA itself. The sample carries under 45,000 clones, 80% recorded once. This CDR3 spans 14 amino acids. V trimming: 2 bases; J trimming: 5 bases; junction bases outside the gene matches: 0. Germline values: CDR1 SGDLS, CDR2 YYNGEE.

The receptor was isolated from a man of 80 years or more with acute or convalescent COVID-19. V is TRBV9 and J is TRBJ2-1; 11 bases line up with TRBD2. Specimen: peripheral blood. The CDR3 bases are TGTGCCAGCAGCGTGGGACTAGCGGACAATGAGCAGTTCTTC. Its translation is CASSVGLADNEQFF.